The 15 T cell receptor beta chains in this list originate from one sample, sequenced in a study of spatial heterogeneity in lung cancer. These receptors' antigens are unknown. Study-wide findings and caveats: Tumor mutation counts were tracked by expanded intratumoral alpha and beta TCR counts.

As to time point: sample taken at primary tumor resection. TCRdb recomputed calls from the 5' RACE reads with MiXCR, one row per CDR3 protein. Among about 27,000 distinct CDR3 sequences, 7% to 7.5% were seen once, and the ten largest hold more than 20%. Sequencing was performed on lung tumor tissue, taken at surgery. The source is a male donor with early-stage non-small cell lung cancer.

The table lists this clonotype with a few counts. The rearrangement joins TRBV18 to TRBJ2-2; D uncertain. Germline V gives CDR1 KGHSH, CDR2 LQKENI. Trimming pared 4 bases from V and 5 bases from J, leaving 8 bases between. The CDR3 totals 13 residues. CDR3 region: CASSRITTGELFF. The CDR3 region has the DNA TGTGCCAGCTCACGAATAACTACCGGGGAGCTGTTTTTT.

By frequency in the sample, this clonotype is large (0.1 to 1%). V usage is TRBV7-9 and J usage is TRBJ2-1; no clear D gene. The CDR3 has 14 amino acids. From germline, CDR1 is SEHNR and CDR2 FQNEAQ (reference sequence). V was shortened by 3 bases and J by 7 bases, with 13 bases between the two germline ends. The CDR3, as DNA: TGTGCCAGCAGCTTTCCGGGCAGGAAGAATGAGCAGTTCTTC. It is translated as CASSFPGRKNEQFF.

This chain links TRBV20-1 with TRBJ1-1, with no clear D. CDR3 size: 12 residues. V gave up 6 bases and J gave up 4 bases, with 12 bases separating them. The germline gives CDR1 DFQATT, CDR2 SNEGSKA (reference sequence). CDR3 loop: CSAATAGTEAFF. In DNA form, the CDR3 reads TGCAGTGCGGCTACAGCGGGCACTGAAGCTTTCTTT.

The gene calls are TRBV29-1 and TRBJ2-1; 9 bases map to TRBD2. V shed 4 bases, J shed 5 bases, and the junction held 9 bases outside the gene matches. The germline V gene has CDR1 SQVTM and CDR2 ANQGSEA. The CDR3 sequence is 15 residues long. CDR3 amino acids: CSVGVSGGGDNEQFF. CDR3 nucleotides: TGCAGCGTTGGAGTTAGCGGGGGAGGTGACAATGAGCAGTTCTTC.

This clonotype has ten or more counts. The chain employs TRBV4-3 and TRBJ2-3, with D possibly being TRBD1 (6 bases). V was pared by 0 bases and J by 1 base, with 8 bases between. CDR1 and CDR2 from the germline V gene are LGHNA and YSLEER. This CDR3 region has 15 residues. CDR3 sequence (DNA): TGCGCCAGCAGCCAAGACTACAGGGGCACAGATACGCAGTATTTT. Translating gives CASSQDYRGTDTQYF.

The chain combines TRBV13 with TRBJ2-2; D is possibly TRBD1 or TRBD2 (5 bases each). V was cut by 4 bases and J by 1 base, with 7 bases left in between. Germline V gene lookup returns CDR1 PRHDT and CDR2 FYEKMQ (reference sequence). This CDR3 is built from 14 residues. For the CDR3, the DNA is TGTGCCAGCAGCTGGGGGTGGAACACCGGGGAGCTGTTTTTT. It encodes CASSWGWNTGELFF.

This clonotype was picked up a small number of times. The genes are TRBV12-3 or TRBV12-4 and TRBJ1-5; the D is unclear. The CDR3 has 14 amino acids. V was pared by 3 bases and J by 3 bases, with 9 bases between. CDR3 sequence: CASSLNSYNQPQHF. CDR3 in DNA: TGTGCCAGCAGTTTGAACAGCTACAATCAGCCCCAGCATTTT.

Ten or more counts support this clonotype. The V gene is TRBV20-1, the J gene TRBJ2-2; TRBD2 might be the D (5 bases). V was shortened by 0 bases and J by 7 bases, with 18 bases between the two germline ends. Germline assignment: CDR1 DFQATT and CDR2 SNEGSKA (reference sequence). This CDR3 has 16 residues. The CDR3 DNA follows: TGCAGTGCTAGAGATCACGGAGGCAGTATTGGCGGGGAGCTGTTTTTT. Translating gives CSARDHGGSIGGELFF.

This clonotype appeared many times. The chain joins TRBV3-1 to TRBJ1-1; weak D call: TRBD1 (5 bases). Looked up from germline, CDR1 is LGHDT and CDR2 is YNNKEL (reference sequence). Trimming removed 4 bases at V and 1 base at J, with 13 bases between. The CDR3 extends over 15 amino acids. As DNA, the CDR3 is TGTGCCAGCAGCCTTTCCTCTCAGGGGAACACTGAAGCTTTCTTT. As protein: CASSLSSQGNTEAFF.

This clonotype was counted ten times or more. The chain couples TRBV6-6 to TRBJ1-2, with TRBD1 as a possible D gene (6 bases). The V end was cut by 5 bases, the J end by 8 bases, with 21 bases between. The CDR3 runs to 15 residues. In germline, CDR1 is MNHNY, CDR2 SVGAGI (reference sequence). The CDR3 reads CASSLPSDRMRGYTF. The CDR3 DNA sequence: TGTGCCAGCAGTCTACCCTCTGACAGGATGAGGGGCTACACCTTC.

The table lists this clonotype with many counts. The rearrangement uses TRBV2 and TRBJ2-7, with 7 bases that match TRBD2. The CDR3 length is 15 residues. The trim removed 7 bases at V and 0 bases at J, leaving 9 bases unmatched. Per germline, CDR1 SNHLY and CDR2 FYNNEI. The CDR3 loop reads CASIKTGTNSYEQYF. The DNA for the CDR3 is TGTGCCAGCATTAAAACCGGGACTAACTCCTACGAGCAGTACTTC.

At least ten counts were recorded for this clonotype. The chain combines TRBV28 with TRBJ2-3, with 8 positions matching TRBD1. The CDR3 is made up of 15 amino acids. Germline assignment: CDR1 MDHEN and CDR2 SYDVKM. V dropped 6 bases and J dropped 4; count of bases not matched to a gene: 9. The CDR3 DNA reads as TGTGCCAGCAGCCGGCCGGGACAGGCAGCAGATACGCAGTATTTT. Protein: CASSRPGQAADTQYF.

This clonotype was counted many times. The chain has TRBV7-9 and TRBJ2-7; 9 nucleotides match TRBD2. Germline loops: CDR1 SEHNR, CDR2 FQNEAQ (reference sequence). Trimming at V came to 5 bases and at J to 2 bases, leaving 4 bases not matched to a gene. The CDR3 sequence is 14 residues long. For the CDR3, the DNA is TGTGCCAGCAGCCAGCTAGCGGGGACCTACGAGCAGTACTTC. It specifies CASSQLAGTYEQYF.

This clonotype was seen at least ten times. The chain joins TRBV10-3 to TRBJ1-2; D is unclear. CDR3 length equals 13 residues. Germline loops: CDR1 ENHRY, CDR2 SYGVKD. Trimming pared 4 bases from V and 1 base from J, leaving 7 bases between. The CDR3 loop is CAISGGVNYGYTF. CDR3 nucleotide sequence: TGTGCCATCAGTGGGGGTGTTAACTATGGCTACACCTTC.

This clonotype appeared a few times. CDR3 residues: CASSLGAGNQPQHF. CDR3 DNA: TGCGCCAGCAGCTTGGGGGCAGGGAATCAGCCCCAGCATTTT. The chain recombines TRBV5-1 with TRBJ1-5; D possibly corresponds to TRBD1 (5 bases). Germline V gene data show CDR1 as SGHRS and CDR2 as YFSETQ. V shed 0 bases and J shed 4 bases, with 8 bases lying between them. CDR3 length: 14 amino acids.